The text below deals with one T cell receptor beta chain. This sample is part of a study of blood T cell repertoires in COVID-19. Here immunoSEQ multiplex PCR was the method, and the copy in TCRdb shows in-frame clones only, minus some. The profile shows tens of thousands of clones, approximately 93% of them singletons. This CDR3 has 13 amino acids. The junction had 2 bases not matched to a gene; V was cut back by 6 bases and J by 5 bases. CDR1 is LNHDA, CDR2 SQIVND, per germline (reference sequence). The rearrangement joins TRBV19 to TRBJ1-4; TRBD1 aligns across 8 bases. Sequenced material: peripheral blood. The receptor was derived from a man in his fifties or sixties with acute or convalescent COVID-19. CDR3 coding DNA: TGTGCCAGTAGCTGGACAGGGAATGAAAAACTGTTTTTT. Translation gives CASSWTGNEKLFF. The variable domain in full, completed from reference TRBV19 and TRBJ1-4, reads DGGITQSPKYLFRKEGQNVTLSCEQNLNHDAMYWYRQDPGQGLRLIYYSQIVNDFQKGDIAEGYSVSREKKESFPLTVTSAQKNPTAFYLCASSWTGNEKLFFGSGTQLSVL.